The clone carrying this TCR beta chain was counted a few times. What it binds is not known. MiXCR, run by TCRdb on the RACE reads, gives a single entry per CDR3 protein. This sample has roughly 200,000 distinct CDR3 sequences, with under 25% found just once. The data are from a study of human T cells and chemical hapten exposure. General study findings and limits: Expanded TCRs produced significantly more large CDR3 similarity clusters than controls did.

Germline CDR1 reads SQVTM; CDR2 reads ANQGSEA. CDR3 size: 13 residues. V was pared by 3 bases and J by 6 bases, with 3 bases of the junction left unmatched. Documented time point: patch test 3, about 24 weeks after DPC sensitization. Treatment in this sample: therapeutic diphenylcyclopropenone sensitization with weekly scalp DPC. Sequenced here: whole blood, sampled in connection with sensitization to the hapten diphenylcyclopropenone (DPC). The TCR sequence derives from a woman between 40 and 55 years old with alopecia areata. Some clones in this sample may be carry-over from other donors' samples. The V gene is TRBV29-1, the J gene TRBJ2-5, with 11 bases identical to TRBD1. CDR3 residues: CSVDGQGAKTQYF. CDR3 nucleotide sequence: TGCAGCGTTGACGGACAGGGGGCAAAGACCCAGTACTTC.